Shown below are 21 T cell receptor beta chains from a single sample sequenced in a study of blood T cell repertoires in COVID-19. Data came from immunoSEQ multiplex PCR; TCRdb stores just in-frame clones and leaves some out. In the table there are about 73,000 clones, over 80% of which are singletons. Input material: peripheral blood. These receptors were taken from a man of 80 years or more with active or convalescent COVID-19.

V is TRBV6-5 and J is TRBJ2-7; D may be TRBD2 (5 bases). The CDR3 extends over 15 amino acids. Germline-derived CDR1 and CDR2 are MNHEY and SVGAGI. The V end was cut by 6 bases, the J end by 2 bases, with 17 bases between. This CDR3 reads CASSTLSGRAYEQYF. CDR3 nucleotides: TGTGCCAGCAGCACCCTGAGCGGTAGAGCCTACGAGCAGTACTTC.

The V and J genes are TRBV11-3 and TRBJ2-5, with 16 bases that match TRBD2. The CDR3 runs to 17 residues. Germline loops: CDR1 SGHNT, CDR2 YENEEA. Trimming at V came to 5 bases and at J to 4 bases, leaving 7 bases not matched to a gene. CDR3 residues: CASSVGLAGGFPETQYF. CDR3 coding DNA: TGTGCCAGCAGCGTGGGACTAGCGGGAGGGTTTCCAGAGACCCAGTACTTC.

V gene TRBV19 combines with J gene TRBJ1-5; D is possibly TRBD1 (5 bases). This CDR3 region has 14 residues. V was cut by 5 bases and J by 10 bases, with 18 bases left in between. The germline V gene has CDR1 LNHDA and CDR2 SQIVND (reference sequence). The CDR3 loop reads CASSPQGGQYPQHF. Here the CDR3 DNA reads TGTGCCAGTAGTCCGCAGGGAGGTCAATATCCCCAGCATTTT. Filled out from reference TRBV19 and TRBJ1-5, the complete variable domain reads DGGITQSPKYLFRKEGQNVTLSCEQNLNHDAMYWYRQDPGQGLRLIYYSQIVNDFQKGDIAEGYSVSREKKESFPLTVTSAQKNPTAFYLCASSPQGGQYPQHFGDGTRLSIL.

This chain connects TRBV19 to TRBJ2-5, with a possible D match to TRBD2 (5 bases). The V and J ends lost 5 bases and 5 bases respectively, with 24 bases between them. The CDR3 loop spans 17 amino acids. Germline assignment: CDR1 LNHDA and CDR2 SQIVND (reference sequence). The CDR3: CASSPGMDSTLRETQYF. The CDR3 DNA reads as TGTGCCAGTAGTCCGGGTATGGACTCAACCCTAAGGGAGACCCAGTACTTC.

The V gene is TRBV6-5, the J gene TRBJ2-7; a possible D gene is TRBD1 (6 bases). Deletions cut 4 bases from V and 5 bases from J, with 18 bases between. The CDR3 loop spans 15 amino acids. In germline, CDR1 is MNHEY, CDR2 SVGAGI. As DNA, the CDR3 is TGTGCCAGCAGTTGGGCCAAGGCAGGGGACAACGAGCAGTACTTC. Translation: CASSWAKAGDNEQYF.

This chain joins TRBV3-1 (or the pseudogene TRBV3-2) and TRBJ2-7, with D tentatively TRBD1 (5 bases). Per germline, CDR1 LGHDT and CDR2 YNNKEL (reference sequence). V lost 2 bases and J 1 base, leaving 9 bases between the germline ends. The CDR3 extends over 14 amino acids. This CDR3 is CASSQRQISYEQYF. DNA of the CDR3: TGTGCCAGCAGCCAACGACAGATTTCCTACGAGCAGTACTTC.

This sequence joins TRBV5-5 and TRBJ2-7, with 8 bases fitting TRBD1. V was clipped by 5 bases and J by 6 bases; unmatched bases: 13. The CDR3 spans 15 residues. Germline-derived CDR1 and CDR2 are SGHKS and YYEKEE (reference sequence). This chain's CDR3 is CASRKASQGAGEQYF. In DNA form, the CDR3 reads TGTGCCAGCAGGAAGGCATCGCAGGGGGCCGGCGAGCAGTACTTC.

The chain links TRBV7-9 to TRBJ1-5, with D uncertain. The V and J ends lost 4 bases and 3 bases respectively, with 10 bases between them. The CDR3 has 14 residues. CDR1 and CDR2 from the germline V gene are SEHNR and FQNEAQ (reference sequence). The CDR3 protein is CASSSFGSNQPQHF. The CDR3 DNA reads as TGTGCCAGCAGCTCGTTCGGGTCCAATCAGCCCCAGCATTTT.

The V call is TRBV27, the J call TRBJ2-3; D possibly corresponds to TRBD2 (6 bases). The length of the CDR3 is 14 residues. V dropped 2 bases and J dropped 2 bases, with 8 bases sitting between them. CDR1 is MNHEY, CDR2 SMNVEV, per germline (reference sequence). For the CDR3, the DNA is TGTGCCAGCAGTTTACGGGAGCTCACAGATACGCAGTATTTT. Its translation: CASSLRELTDTQYF.

The rearrangement links TRBV12-5 to TRBJ2-2; 7 bases match TRBD2. CDR1 and CDR2 from the germline V gene are LGHNT and FRNRAP. With V trimmed by 0 bases and J by 4 bases, 5 bases remained unmatched. This CDR3 is built from 16 residues. The CDR3 loop is CASGLVRRESTGELFF. The DNA for the CDR3 is TGTGCTAGTGGTTTGGTACGGCGGGAGAGCACCGGGGAGCTGTTTTTT.

The chain is built from TRBV19 and TRBJ2-7; 8 nucleotides line up with TRBD1. Germline loops: CDR1 LNHDA, CDR2 SQIVND (reference sequence). Trimming cost V 8 bases and J 2 bases; bases outside gene matches: 11. CDR3 length: 15 residues. The CDR3 loop is CASRQGGQGTYEQYF. The DNA for the CDR3 is TGTGCCAGTCGACAAGGAGGACAGGGCACCTACGAGCAGTACTTC.

This chain uses TRBV9 with TRBJ2-3; D perhaps matches TRBD1 (5 bases). Trimming took 3 bases from V and 3 from J, leaving 8 bases between them. The CDR3 is 13 amino acids. Germline CDR1 reads SGDLS; CDR2 reads YYNGEE. The CDR3 is CASSAQGTDTQYF. CDR3 nucleotide sequence: TGTGCCAGCAGCGCTCAGGGTACAGATACGCAGTATTTT. Variable domain in full (rest from reference TRBV9 and TRBJ2-3): DSGVTQTPKHLITATGQRVTLRCSPRSGDLSVYWYQQSLDQGLQFLIQYYNGEERAKGNILERFSAQQFPDLHSELNLSSLELGDSALYFCASSAQGTDTQYFGPGTRLTVL.

The V gene is TRBV7-2, the J gene TRBJ2-1; 7 nucleotides align to TRBD2. Germline-derived CDR1 and CDR2 are SGHTA and FQGNSA. The V and J ends lost 3 bases and 1 base, in that order; junction bases with no gene match: 3. The CDR3 contains 15 residues. The CDR3 nucleotides read TGTGCCAGCAGCTTTTCCGGGGGGTCCTACAATGAGCAGTTCTTC. Residues: CASSFSGGSYNEQFF.

This chain links TRBV27 with TRBJ1-2; the D is unclear. V lost 2 bases, J lost 2 bases, and 6 bases lay in between. Germline values: CDR1 MNHEY, CDR2 SMNVEV (reference sequence). The CDR3 totals 13 residues. As DNA, the CDR3 is TGTGCCAGCAGTTTAGGCAGAAACTATGGCTACACCTTC. Encoded protein: CASSLGRNYGYTF.

This clone occurred once. The rearrangement joins TRBV7-9 to TRBJ1-3; 7 bases line up with TRBD1. After removal of 5 bases from V and 3 bases from J, the junction contained 4 bases not matched to a gene. The germline gives CDR1 SEHNR, CDR2 FQNEAQ (reference sequence). This CDR3 has 14 amino acids. This chain's CDR3 is CASSPWDSGNTIYF. For the CDR3, the DNA is TGTGCCAGCAGCCCCTGGGACAGTGGAAACACCATATATTTT.

The CDR3 here is CASSDTGTGTRQAFF. In nucleotides, the CDR3 is TGTGCCAGCAGTGATACCGGGACAGGAACTCGACAAGCTTTCTTT. The V gene is TRBV6-1, the J gene TRBJ1-1; the match to TRBD1 covers 8 bases. J was trimmed by 9 bases and V by 3 bases; bases with no gene match: 12. CDR1 and CDR2 from the germline V gene are MNHNS and SASEGT. The CDR3 has 15 residues.

This chain connects TRBV7-2 to TRBJ2-7; 7 positions agree with TRBD2. Trimming took 4 bases from V and 11 from J; bases not matched to a gene: 8. In germline, CDR1 is SGHTA, CDR2 FQGNSA. CDR3 length equals 12 residues. The DNA of the CDR3 is TGTGCCAGCAGCTCTACTTGGGGGAGGGAGTACTTC. Protein product: CASSSTWGREYF.

V gene TRBV19 combines with J gene TRBJ1-4; no clear D gene. The germline CDR1 and CDR2 sequences are LNHDA and SQIVND (reference sequence). This CDR3 comprises 15 residues. V was shortened by 4 bases and J by 4 bases, with 13 bases between the two germline ends. The CDR3 sequence is CASSTGTGFNEKLFF. The CDR3 nucleotides are TGTGCCAGTAGTACCGGCACGGGGTTTAATGAAAAACTGTTTTTT. Complete variable domain (other parts from reference TRBV19 and TRBJ1-4): DGGITQSPKYLFRKEGQNVTLSCEQNLNHDAMYWYRQDPGQGLRLIYYSQIVNDFQKGDIAEGYSVSREKKESFPLTVTSAQKNPTAFYLCASSTGTGFNEKLFFGSGTQLSVL.

The chain recombines TRBV3-1 (or the pseudogene TRBV3-2) with TRBJ2-7; D is unresolved. This CDR3 region has 13 residues. Germline V gives CDR1 LGHDT, CDR2 YNNKEL (reference sequence). V shed 3 bases and J shed 6 bases, with 12 bases lying between them. The CDR3 reads CASSQYTWAEQYF. In nucleotides, the CDR3 is TGTGCCAGCAGCCAGTATACATGGGCCGAGCAGTACTTC.

The chain has TRBV18 and TRBJ2-7; D is possibly TRBD1 (6 bases). Deletions cut 4 bases from V and 0 bases from J, with 13 bases between. Per germline, CDR1 KGHSH and CDR2 LQKENI. The CDR3 loop spans 15 amino acids. CDR3 sequence (DNA): TGTGCCAGCTCACAAACTCCGGACAGCTCCTACGAGCAGTACTTC. This codes for CASSQTPDSSYEQYF.

This clone was recorded only once. This chain links TRBV27 with TRBJ2-1; TRBD1 agrees at 7 bases. Germline loops: CDR1 MNHEY, CDR2 SMNVEV (reference sequence). This CDR3 is 14 amino acids long. Trimming cost V 6 bases and J 2 bases; bases outside gene matches: 4. The CDR3 region is CASSTDRAYNEQFF. DNA of the CDR3: TGTGCCAGCAGCACCGACAGGGCCTACAATGAGCAGTTCTTC.